A selection of T cell receptor beta chains follows, all from one sample in a study of shared clonotypes between healthy human individuals. Repertoires were generated with immunoSEQ multiplex PCR, while TCRdb's copy carries only in-frame clones and drops some. The data hold approximately 2.5 million clones, with around nine tenths observed a single time. Sequenced input: naive CD4+ T cells sorted from blood. All receptors come from a man aged 18 to 35 in good health. Both conserved end residues are part of each CDR3. Fields, in order: CDR3 protein, CDR3 DNA, J gene, D gene, clone size, V gene, CDR3 length. D genes are given only for firm matches. Clone size is not always given. Where it is, it says once, few, many or a class for expanded clones.

cdr3_aa: CASSLADLAGYEQYF
cdr3_nt: TGTGCCAGCAGCTTAGCGGACTTGGCGGGTTACGAGCAGTACTTC
j_call: TRBJ2-7
d_call: NA
clone_size: NA
v_call: TRBV7-2
cdr3_length: 15

cdr3_aa: CASSLALLAGNTGELFF
cdr3_nt: TGTGCCAGCTCCCTAGCGCTCCTAGCGGGGAACACCGGGGAGCTGTTTTTT
j_call: TRBJ2-2
d_call: TRBD2
clone_size: NA
v_call: TRBV18
cdr3_length: 17

cdr3_aa: CASSINSNQPQHF
cdr3_nt: TGTGCCAGCAGTATAAATAGCAATCAGCCCCAGCATTTT
j_call: TRBJ1-5
d_call: NA
clone_size: NA
v_call: TRBV7-8
cdr3_length: 13

cdr3_aa: CASSPDGGRIQPQHF
cdr3_nt: TGTGCCAGCAGTCCCGACGGGGGGCGCATTCAGCCCCAGCATTTT
j_call: TRBJ1-5
d_call: NA
clone_size: NA
v_call: TRBV6-6
cdr3_length: 15

cdr3_aa: CASRQLASGSEQYF
cdr3_nt: TGTGCCAGCAGACAGCTAGCGTCCGGGTCCGAGCAGTACTTC
j_call: TRBJ2-7
d_call: NA
clone_size: NA
v_call: TRBV6-5
cdr3_length: 14

cdr3_aa: CASSVATGAGELFF
cdr3_nt: TGTGCCAGCAGCGTAGCTACGGGGGCCGGGGAGCTGTTTTTT
j_call: TRBJ2-2
d_call: NA
clone_size: once
v_call: TRBV9
cdr3_length: 14

cdr3_aa: CASSVVRSGAYEQYF
cdr3_nt: TGTGCCAGCAGCGTAGTTAGGTCAGGGGCCTACGAGCAGTACTTC
j_call: TRBJ2-7
d_call: NA
clone_size: NA
v_call: TRBV9
cdr3_length: 15

cdr3_aa: CASRGRQGAGGYTF
cdr3_nt: TGTGCCAGCAGGGGGCGACAGGGGGCTGGGGGCTACACCTTC
j_call: TRBJ1-2
d_call: TRBD1
clone_size: NA
v_call: TRBV27
cdr3_length: 14

cdr3_aa: CASSRSENTEAFF
cdr3_nt: TGTGCCAGCAGTCGTTCTGAGAACACTGAAGCTTTCTTT
j_call: TRBJ1-1
d_call: NA
clone_size: NA
v_call: TRBV28
cdr3_length: 13

cdr3_aa: CASSIDVGGGSGNTIYF
cdr3_nt: TGTGCCAGTAGTATAGATGTCGGCGGAGGCTCTGGAAACACCATATATTTT
j_call: TRBJ1-3
d_call: NA
clone_size: NA
v_call: TRBV19
cdr3_length: 17

cdr3_aa: CASSVAGGASYEQYF
cdr3_nt: TGTGCCAGCAGCGTAGCTGGGGGGGCGTCCTACGAGCAGTACTTC
j_call: TRBJ2-7
d_call: NA
clone_size: NA
v_call: TRBV9
cdr3_length: 15

cdr3_aa: CASSRPGTSTGELFF
cdr3_nt: TGTGCCAGCAGCCGACCCGGGACGTCTACCGGGGAGCTGTTTTTT
j_call: TRBJ2-2
d_call: NA
clone_size: NA
v_call: TRBV5-8
cdr3_length: 15

cdr3_aa: CASSGEWGAQETQYF
cdr3_nt: TGTGCCAGCAGCGGGGAGTGGGGGGCTCAAGAGACCCAGTACTTC
j_call: TRBJ2-5
d_call: NA
clone_size: NA
v_call: TRBV11-1
cdr3_length: 15

cdr3_aa: CASSTDRAPDTQYF
cdr3_nt: TGCGCCAGCAGCACGGACAGGGCCCCAGATACGCAGTATTTT
j_call: TRBJ2-3
d_call: TRBD1
clone_size: NA
v_call: TRBV5-1
cdr3_length: 14

cdr3_aa: CSVARGSGQETQYF
cdr3_nt: TGCAGCGTTGCAAGGGGGTCGGGTCAAGAGACCCAGTACTTC
j_call: TRBJ2-5
d_call: NA
clone_size: NA
v_call: TRBV29-1
cdr3_length: 14

cdr3_aa: CASSVKGSVAQYF
cdr3_nt: TGTGCCAGCAGTGTGAAGGGCAGTGTGGCCCAGTACTTC
j_call: TRBJ2-5
d_call: NA
clone_size: NA
v_call: TRBV6-4
cdr3_length: 13

cdr3_aa: CASRPQTSGNTIYF
cdr3_nt: TGCGCCAGCAGGCCACAGACCTCTGGAAACACCATATATTTT
j_call: TRBJ1-3
d_call: NA
clone_size: NA
v_call: TRBV5-1
cdr3_length: 14

cdr3_aa: CASSLEGREKLFF
cdr3_nt: TGTGCCAGCAGCTTGGAGGGCCGCGAAAAACTGTTTTTT
j_call: TRBJ1-4
d_call: NA
clone_size: NA
v_call: TRBV5-4
cdr3_length: 13

cdr3_aa: CASSLSGRYEQYF
cdr3_nt: TGCGCCAGCAGCTTGTCGGGGCGCTACGAGCAGTACTTC
j_call: TRBJ2-7
d_call: NA
clone_size: NA
v_call: TRBV5-1
cdr3_length: 13

cdr3_aa: CAWSTELNQPQHF
cdr3_nt: TGTGCCTGGAGTACGGAGCTCAATCAGCCCCAGCATTTT
j_call: TRBJ1-5
d_call: NA
clone_size: few
v_call: TRBV30
cdr3_length: 13

cdr3_aa: CASSLTSGHLNSYEQYF
cdr3_nt: TGCGCCAGCAGCTTGACTAGCGGACACCTCAACTCCTACGAGCAGTACTTC
j_call: TRBJ2-7
d_call: TRBD2
clone_size: NA
v_call: TRBV5-1
cdr3_length: 17

cdr3_aa: CASSLANSGGPTFGRSYEQYF
cdr3_nt: TGTGCCAGCAGTCTGGCCAATAGCGGGGGGCCAACGTTCGGAAGGTCCTACGAGCAGTACTTC
j_call: TRBJ2-7
d_call: TRBD2
clone_size: NA
v_call: TRBV2
cdr3_length: 21

cdr3_aa: CASSPSVARWPLDYGYTF
cdr3_nt: TGTGCCAGCAGCCCATCAGTGGCCAGGTGGCCTTTGGACTATGGCTACACCTTC
j_call: TRBJ1-2
d_call: NA
clone_size: NA
v_call: TRBV27
cdr3_length: 18

cdr3_aa: CASSWGREPNTEAFF
cdr3_nt: TGTGCCAGCAGCTGGGGGCGAGAGCCGAACACTGAAGCTTTCTTT
j_call: TRBJ1-1
d_call: NA
clone_size: few
v_call: TRBV5-4
cdr3_length: 15

cdr3_aa: CASSIGIRGPYEQYF
cdr3_nt: TGTGCCAGTAGTATAGGGATCCGGGGACCCTACGAGCAGTACTTC
j_call: TRBJ2-7
d_call: NA
clone_size: NA
v_call: TRBV19
cdr3_length: 15

cdr3_aa: CASRAKLAGGNIQYF
cdr3_nt: TGTGCCAGTAGGGCCAAGCTAGCGGGAGGAAACATTCAGTACTTC
j_call: TRBJ2-4
d_call: TRBD2
clone_size: once
v_call: TRBV19
cdr3_length: 15

cdr3_aa: CASSPPSWTDNTGELFF
cdr3_nt: TGTGCCAGCTCACCACCGTCGTGGACAGATAACACCGGGGAGCTGTTTTTT
j_call: TRBJ2-2
d_call: NA
clone_size: NA
v_call: TRBV18
cdr3_length: 17

cdr3_aa: CASSLGTSGTGELFF
cdr3_nt: TGCGCCAGCAGCTTGGGGACCTCGGGCACCGGGGAGCTGTTTTTT
j_call: TRBJ2-2
d_call: NA
clone_size: NA
v_call: TRBV5-1
cdr3_length: 15

cdr3_aa: CASSSAGRYLYEQYF
cdr3_nt: TGTGCCAGCAGCTCCGCAGGGCGATACCTCTACGAGCAGTACTTC
j_call: TRBJ2-7
d_call: NA
clone_size: once
v_call: TRBV7-9
cdr3_length: 15

cdr3_aa: CASSRDRAGVQPQHF
cdr3_nt: TGTGCCAGCAGCCGGGACAGGGCAGGGGTTCAGCCCCAGCATTTT
j_call: TRBJ1-5
d_call: TRBD1
clone_size: NA
v_call: TRBV11-2
cdr3_length: 15

cdr3_aa: CASSLDGSKETQYF
cdr3_nt: TGTGCCAGCAGCTTGGATGGTAGCAAAGAGACCCAGTACTTC
j_call: TRBJ2-5
d_call: NA
clone_size: NA
v_call: TRBV5-4
cdr3_length: 14

cdr3_aa: CATQTGVFAETQYF
cdr3_nt: TGTGCCACTCAAACAGGGGTGTTTGCGGAGACCCAGTACTTC
j_call: TRBJ2-5
d_call: TRBD1
clone_size: NA
v_call: TRBV6-1
cdr3_length: 14

cdr3_aa: CASRIGGDLRGPQHF
cdr3_nt: TGTGCCAGTAGAATTGGGGGGGACCTCCGAGGGCCCCAGCATTTT
j_call: TRBJ1-5
d_call: NA
clone_size: NA
v_call: TRBV19
cdr3_length: 15

cdr3_aa: CASSLEGSSLNIQYF
cdr3_nt: TGTGCCAGCAGTTTAGAGGGAAGCTCCCTAAACATTCAGTACTTC
j_call: TRBJ2-4
d_call: NA
clone_size: once
v_call: TRBV2
cdr3_length: 15

cdr3_aa: CASSLGQGADTQYF
cdr3_nt: TGCGCCAGCAGCTTGGGACAGGGGGCAGATACGCAGTATTTT
j_call: TRBJ2-3
d_call: TRBD1
clone_size: NA
v_call: TRBV5-1
cdr3_length: 14

cdr3_aa: CASSYPGNYGYTF
cdr3_nt: TGTGCCAGCAGTTACCCGGGCAACTATGGCTACACCTTC
j_call: TRBJ1-2
d_call: NA
clone_size: NA
v_call: TRBV6-6
cdr3_length: 13

cdr3_aa: CASSFHTTRENTGELFF
cdr3_nt: TGTGCCAGCAGCTTCCATACCACACGGGAGAACACCGGGGAGCTGTTTTTT
j_call: TRBJ2-2
d_call: NA
clone_size: NA
v_call: TRBV7-6
cdr3_length: 17

cdr3_aa: CASSQGKVGYNEQFF
cdr3_nt: TGCGCCAGCAGCCAAGGGAAGGTGGGGTACAATGAGCAGTTCTTC
j_call: TRBJ2-1
d_call: NA
clone_size: NA
v_call: TRBV4-3
cdr3_length: 15

cdr3_aa: CASSLGGRGLTYEQYF
cdr3_nt: TGCGCCAGCAGCTTGGGGGGCAGAGGTTTGACCTACGAGCAGTACTTC
j_call: TRBJ2-7
d_call: NA
clone_size: once
v_call: TRBV5-1
cdr3_length: 16

cdr3_aa: CASSKGRGTYTDTQYF
cdr3_nt: TGTGCCAGCAGCAAAGGCCGAGGGACCTACACAGATACGCAGTATTTT
j_call: TRBJ2-3
d_call: NA
clone_size: once
v_call: TRBV9
cdr3_length: 16

cdr3_aa: CASSRLAGGGTDTQYF
cdr3_nt: TGTGCCAGCAGCCGACTAGCGGGGGGGGGCACAGATACGCAGTATTTT
j_call: TRBJ2-3
d_call: TRBD2
clone_size: once
v_call: TRBV7-3
cdr3_length: 16

cdr3_aa: CAWSAGGVYGYTF
cdr3_nt: TGTGCCTGGAGTGCTGGGGGGGTCTATGGCTACACCTTC
j_call: TRBJ1-2
d_call: NA
clone_size: once
v_call: TRBV30
cdr3_length: 13

cdr3_aa: CASSRLAGSSETQYF
cdr3_nt: TGTGCCAGCTCACGGCTAGCGGGGAGCAGCGAGACCCAGTACTTC
j_call: TRBJ2-5
d_call: TRBD2
clone_size: NA
v_call: TRBV18
cdr3_length: 15

cdr3_aa: CASSYGGAPEEPQHF
cdr3_nt: TGTGCCAGTAGTTACGGAGGGGCACCAGAAGAGCCCCAGCATTTT
j_call: TRBJ1-5
d_call: NA
clone_size: NA
v_call: TRBV19
cdr3_length: 15

cdr3_aa: CASIHGGARDNEQFF
cdr3_nt: TGTGCCAGCATACACGGGGGGGCCCGAGACAATGAGCAGTTCTTC
j_call: TRBJ2-1
d_call: TRBD2
clone_size: NA
v_call: TRBV6-6
cdr3_length: 15

cdr3_aa: CASKASFNQPQHF
cdr3_nt: TGTGCCTCCAAAGCCAGCTTCAATCAGCCCCAGCATTTT
j_call: TRBJ1-5
d_call: NA
clone_size: NA
v_call: TRBV2
cdr3_length: 13

cdr3_aa: CASSFPNYGYTF
cdr3_nt: TGTGCCAGCAGTTTCCCTAACTATGGCTACACCTTC
j_call: TRBJ1-2
d_call: NA
clone_size: NA
v_call: TRBV28
cdr3_length: 12

cdr3_aa: CASSPDLNGYTF
cdr3_nt: TGTGCCAGCAGCCCCGACTTAAATGGCTACACCTTC
j_call: TRBJ1-2
d_call: NA
clone_size: NA
v_call: TRBV7-9
cdr3_length: 12

cdr3_aa: CSGQTPSYEQYF
cdr3_nt: TGCAGCGGTCAAACCCCGTCCTACGAGCAGTACTTC
j_call: TRBJ2-7
d_call: NA
clone_size: NA
v_call: TRBV29-1
cdr3_length: 12

cdr3_aa: CASSPSGTNQPQHF
cdr3_nt: TGTGCCAGCTCACCTTCGGGGACCAATCAGCCCCAGCATTTT
j_call: TRBJ1-5
d_call: NA
clone_size: once
v_call: TRBV18
cdr3_length: 14

cdr3_aa: CASSPGLAILTGELFF
cdr3_nt: TGTGCCAGCAGTCCGGGACTAGCGATCCTCACCGGGGAGCTGTTTTTT
j_call: TRBJ2-2
d_call: TRBD2
clone_size: NA
v_call: TRBV27
cdr3_length: 16